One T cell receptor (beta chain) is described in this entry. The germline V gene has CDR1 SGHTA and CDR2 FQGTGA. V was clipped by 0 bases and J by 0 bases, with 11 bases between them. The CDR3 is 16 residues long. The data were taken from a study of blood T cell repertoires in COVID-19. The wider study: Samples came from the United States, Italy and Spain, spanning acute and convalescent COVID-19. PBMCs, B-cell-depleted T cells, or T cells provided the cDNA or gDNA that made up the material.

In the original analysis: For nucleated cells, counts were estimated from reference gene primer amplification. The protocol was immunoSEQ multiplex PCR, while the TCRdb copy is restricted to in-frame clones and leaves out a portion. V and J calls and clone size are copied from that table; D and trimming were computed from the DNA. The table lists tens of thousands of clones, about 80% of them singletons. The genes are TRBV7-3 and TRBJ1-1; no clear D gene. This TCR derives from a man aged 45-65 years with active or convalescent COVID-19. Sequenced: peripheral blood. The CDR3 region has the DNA TGTGCCAGCAGCTTAACGGCAGGTGGCTTGAACACTGAAGCTTTCTTT. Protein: CASSLTAGGLNTEAFF.